This T cell receptor (beta chain) was observed in a study of blood T cell repertoires in COVID-19. CDR3 size: 16 residues. The trim removed 5 bases at V and 2 bases at J, leaving 1 base unmatched. CDR1 and CDR2 from the germline V gene are MNHEY and SVGEGT. Assay: immunoSEQ multiplex PCR; the TCRdb copy retains only in-frame clones and omits some. The sample comprises roughly 230,000 clones, more than 75% of which are singletons, and over 0.95% rests with the top ten. The chain joins TRBV6-2 or TRBV6-3 to TRBJ2-1; 15 bases line up with TRBD2. The sequenced sample consisted of peripheral blood. The sequence derives from a man aged 40-49 years with acute or convalescent COVID-19. Written as DNA, the CDR3 is TGTGCCAGCAGTCGGACTAGCGGGGGGGCCTACAATGAGCAGTTCTTC. Its translation is CASSRTSGGAYNEQFF.